One and the same sample provided the 2 T cell receptor beta chains below, sequenced in a study of glioma-infiltrating T cells after dendritic cell vaccination. Here immunoSEQ multiplex PCR was the method, and the copy in TCRdb shows in-frame clones only, minus some. The sample contains some 91,000 clones, 70% to 90% of which appear only once. Time point of the sample: after dendritic cell vaccination, including at tumor progression/relapse. The source was blood, collected after dendritic cell vaccination. The origin of the receptors is a human donor with glioblastoma.

The genes are TRBV2 and TRBJ1-2, with 8 bases matching TRBD1. Trimming removed 5 bases from V and 2 bases from J; junction bases left unmatched: 1. The germline gives CDR1 SNHLY, CDR2 FYNNEI. The CDR3 has 13 residues. CDR3: CASSRTGNYGYTF. The CDR3 nucleotides are TGTGCCAGCAGTCGGACAGGGAACTATGGCTACACCTTC. Full variable domain (rest looked up from reference TRBV2 and TRBJ1-2): EPEVTQTPSHQVTQMGQEVILRCVPISNHLYFYWYRQILGQKVEFLVSFYNNEISEKSEIFDDQFSVERPDGSNFTLKIRSTKLEDSAMYFCASSRTGNYGYTFGSGTRLTVV.

The rearrangement links TRBV27 to TRBJ1-2; 8 bases align to TRBD1. V shed 3 bases and J 2 bases; nucleotides not matched to a gene: 2. The CDR3 sequence is 14 residues long. Germline V lookup: CDR1 MNHEY, CDR2 SMNVEV (reference sequence). The CDR3 sequence: CASSFSGGNYGYTF. CDR3 coding DNA: TGTGCCAGCAGTTTCTCAGGGGGCAACTATGGCTACACCTTC.